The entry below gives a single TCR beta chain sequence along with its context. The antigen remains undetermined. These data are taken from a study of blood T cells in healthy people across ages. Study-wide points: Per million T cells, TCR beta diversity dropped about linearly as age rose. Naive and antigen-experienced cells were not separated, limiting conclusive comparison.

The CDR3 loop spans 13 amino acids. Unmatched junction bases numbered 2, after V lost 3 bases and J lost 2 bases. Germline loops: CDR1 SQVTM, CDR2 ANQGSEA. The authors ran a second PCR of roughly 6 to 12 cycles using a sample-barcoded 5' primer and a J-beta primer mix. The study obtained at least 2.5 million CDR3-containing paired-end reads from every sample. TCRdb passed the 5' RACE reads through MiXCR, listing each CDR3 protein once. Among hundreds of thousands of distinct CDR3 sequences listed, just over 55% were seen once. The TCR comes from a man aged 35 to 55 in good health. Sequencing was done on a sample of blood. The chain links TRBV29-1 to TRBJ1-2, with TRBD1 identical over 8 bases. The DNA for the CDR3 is TGCAGCGTTGATGGACAGGGAAACTATGGCTACACCTTC. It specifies CSVDGQGNYGYTF.